One sample yielded the 19 T cell receptor beta chains listed below, sequenced in a study of T cell clones after liver transplantation. The protocol was immunoSEQ multiplex PCR, while the TCRdb copy is restricted to in-frame clones and leaves out a portion. The sample lists 70,000 to 85,000 clones; under 90% were seen once. The specimen was CD4+ T cells from blood, collected before liver transplant. The receptors shown here come from a human donor who received a liver transplant.

This clone appeared a few times. The chain is built from TRBV5-4 and TRBJ2-6; D may be TRBD1 (5 bases). CDR3 length: 15 residues. The germline V gene encodes CDR1 SGHNT and CDR2 YYREEE (reference sequence). Deletions cut 2 bases from V and 4 bases from J, with 10 bases between. CDR3 coding DNA: TGTGCCAGCAGCTTTGGACACTCCGGGGCCAACGTCCTGACTTTC. This sequence encodes CASSFGHSGANVLTF.

V is TRBV5-6 and J is TRBJ2-5, with D tentatively TRBD2 (5 bases). V lost 0 bases, J lost 4 bases, and 13 bases lay in between. The CDR3 loop spans 15 amino acids. From germline, CDR1 is SGHDT and CDR2 YYEEEE. The CDR3 nucleotides read TGTGCCAGCAGCTTGGGTAGGCTAGCAGGAGAGACCCAGTACTTC. Its translation is CASSLGRLAGETQYF.

The V and J genes are TRBV27 and TRBJ1-4; maybe TRBD1 (6 bases). The CDR3 extends over 13 amino acids. V lost 8 bases and J lost 4, with 11 bases in between. CDR1 is MNHEY, CDR2 SMNVEV, per germline (reference sequence). The CDR3 region is CASRRTVNEKLFF. Here the CDR3 DNA reads TGTGCCAGCCGTCGGACAGTTAATGAAAAACTGTTTTTT.

The chain combines TRBV2 with TRBJ2-3, with 7 nucleotides matching TRBD2. J lost 5 bases, V lost 6 bases, and 8 bases had no gene match. Germline CDR1 is SNHLY and CDR2 is FYNNEI. The CDR3 spans 14 residues. The CDR3 reads CASRRRERVDTQYF. The CDR3 coding sequence is TGTGCCAGCAGAAGGCGGGAGAGGGTAGATACGCAGTATTTT.

V gene TRBV19 combines with J gene TRBJ2-1; the D gene is possibly TRBD1 (6 bases). The CDR3 length is 14 residues. Germline V gives CDR1 LNHDA, CDR2 SQIVND (reference sequence). V lost 7 bases, J lost 3 bases, and 13 bases lay in between. Here the CDR3 reads CASTRGKGYNEQFF. CDR3 DNA: TGTGCCAGTACGAGGGGGAAGGGCTACAATGAGCAGTTCTTC.

This clone was detected a few times. This chain uses TRBV12-5 with TRBJ2-2; D gene uncertain. With 2 bases removed from V and 5 bases from J, the gap between germline ends came to 3 bases. The CDR3 runs 12 residues. Per germline, CDR1 LGHNT and CDR2 FRNRAP. This chain's CDR3 is CASGLRTGELFF. Written as DNA, the CDR3 is TGTGCTAGTGGTTTGAGGACCGGGGAGCTGTTTTTT.

The chain carries TRBV5-1 and TRBJ2-5; D remains unclear. The V end lost 0 bases, the J end lost 1 base, and 10 bases lay between the germline ends. This CDR3 contains 15 residues. Germline assignment: CDR1 SGHRS and CDR2 YFSETQ. In DNA form, the CDR3 reads TGCGCCAGCAGCTTGGTTGTGGGGTCCCAAGAGACCCAGTACTTC. Its protein is CASSLVVGSQETQYF.

The J gene is TRBJ2-3, the V gene TRBV5-1, with D unclear. Germline assignment: CDR1 SGHRS and CDR2 YFSETQ. The CDR3 spans 14 residues. V lost 7 bases to trimming and J lost 7 bases, with 19 bases between them. CDR3 loop: CASPPSVRVNTQYF. CDR3 DNA: TGCGCCAGCCCACCCTCAGTCCGTGTAAATACGCAGTATTTT. Together with reference TRBV5-1 and TRBJ2-3, the CDR3 gives the full variable domain: KAGVTQTPRYLIKTRGQQVTLSCSPISGHRSVSWYQQTPGQGLQFLFEYFSETQRNKGNFPGRFSGRQFSNSRSEMNVSTLELGDSALYLCASPPSVRVNTQYFGPGTRLTVL.

The chain couples TRBV2 to TRBJ2-7, with TRBD1 as a possible D gene (5 bases). This CDR3 spans 13 amino acids. Trimming removed 2 bases at V and 3 bases at J, with 8 bases between. In germline, CDR1 is SNHLY, CDR2 FYNNEI. This CDR3 reads CASSEIRDYEQYF. In DNA form, the CDR3 reads TGTGCCAGCAGTGAAATCAGGGACTACGAGCAGTACTTC.

The CDR3 sequence: CASSQDPGPYEQYF. Written as DNA, the CDR3 is TGTGCCAGCAGCCAAGATCCAGGTCCCTACGAGCAGTACTTC. This chain uses TRBV14 with TRBJ2-7, with D unclear. Germline V gene lookup returns CDR1 SGHDN and CDR2 FVKESK. V was pared by 0 bases and J by 2 bases, with 8 bases between. This CDR3 comprises 14 residues.

V and J are TRBV18 and TRBJ1-2, with D maybe TRBD1 (5 bases). Germline V gene sequence: CDR1 KGHSH, CDR2 LQKENI. This CDR3 contains 15 residues. Trimming left V 3 bases short and J 3 bases short, with 14 bases between. The CDR3 spells CASSPRKGFDYGYTF. As DNA, the CDR3 is TGTGCCAGCTCACCGAGGAAGGGGTTCGACTATGGCTACACCTTC.

J is TRBJ2-1 and V is TRBV19; the D gene is possibly TRBD2 (6 bases). Trimming took off 4 bases at V and 5 bases at J, with 12 bases between the two ends. This CDR3 comprises 14 residues. Germline loops: CDR1 LNHDA, CDR2 SQIVND (reference sequence). In DNA form, the CDR3 reads TGTGCCAGTAGTAGGCGGGAAATACACAATGAGCAGTTCTTC. Its translation: CASSRREIHNEQFF.

This clone was picked up a small number of times. J is TRBJ2-1 and V is TRBV4-3; 8 bases fit TRBD2. The germline V gene encodes CDR1 LGHNA and CDR2 YSLEER. V shed 0 bases and J 3 bases; nucleotides not matched to a gene: 7. CDR3 length: 17 residues. This CDR3 is CASSQEVHSGDYNEQFF. The CDR3 coding sequence is TGCGCCAGCAGCCAAGAGGTTCATAGCGGGGACTACAATGAGCAGTTCTTC.

This clone was seen a handful of times. The rearrangement joins TRBV2 to TRBJ1-5; D remains unclear. Germline loops: CDR1 SNHLY, CDR2 FYNNEI. The length of the CDR3 is 12 residues. The ends were cut back, 5 bases at V and 4 bases at J, with 6 bases in the middle. CDR3 DNA sequence: TGTGCCAGCAGTACATTGAATCAGCCCCAGCATTTT. Its protein is CASSTLNQPQHF.

The DNA for the CDR3 is TGTGCCAGCAGTTACCCGACTAGGCCAGATACGCAGTATTTT. The encoded protein is CASSYPTRPDTQYF. The rearrangement joins TRBV6-6 to TRBJ2-3; D might be TRBD2 (6 bases). The CDR3 extends over 14 amino acids. Trimming shortened V by 2 bases and J by 4 bases, and 10 bases separated the two germline ends. CDR1 is MNHNY and CDR2 is SVGAGI in the germline V gene (reference sequence).

Regarding this clone: In the same sample, other DNA sequences code for this CDR3. This chain uses TRBV29-1 with TRBJ2-3, with D maybe TRBD2 (7 bases). The germline V gene has CDR1 SQVTM and CDR2 ANQGSEA. Deletions cut 3 bases from V and 1 base from J, with 11 bases between. The CDR3 sequence is 14 residues long. The CDR3 sequence: CSVEGGRGTDTQYF. DNA for the CDR3: TGCAGCGTTGAGGGGGGGCGCGGCACAGATACGCAGTATTTT.

This clone was observed once. This rearrangement joins TRBV5-1 to TRBJ2-7; 9 nucleotides align to TRBD1. Germline V gene lookup returns CDR1 SGHRS and CDR2 YFSETQ. This CDR3 has 15 amino acids. The ends lost 4 bases at V and 11 bases at J; junction bases unmatched: 16. CDR3 region: CASSASGPGQGGEYF. CDR3 DNA sequence: TGCGCCAGCAGCGCGTCGGGTCCGGGACAGGGAGGAGAGTACTTC.

The V call is TRBV28, the J call TRBJ2-1, with 7 bases lining up with TRBD2. V dropped 6 bases and J dropped 5; count of bases not matched to a gene: 16. Germline CDR1 and CDR2: MDHEN and SYDVKM. This CDR3 is 17 amino acids long. The CDR3 DNA reads TGTGCCAGCAGCCCTTTGAGAGGAGCGGGGTTCGACAATGAGCAGTTCTTC. Residues: CASSPLRGAGFDNEQFF.

The chain uses TRBV7-8 and TRBJ2-1, with a weak D call TRBD2 (5 bases). Germline loops: CDR1 SGHVS, CDR2 FQNEAQ. Trimming shortened V by 5 bases and J by 4 bases, and 12 bases separated the two germline ends. The CDR3 runs to 14 residues. For the CDR3, the DNA is TGTGCCAGCAGCCCACCGGGGATTTACAATGAGCAGTTCTTC. Translating it yields CASSPPGIYNEQFF. The complete variable domain, with remaining parts taken from reference TRBV7-8 and TRBJ2-1, reads GAGVSQSPRYKVAKRGQDVALRCDPISGHVSLFWYQQALGQGPEFLTYFQNEAQLDKSGLPSDRFFAERPEGSVSTLKIQRTQQEDSAVYLCASSPPGIYNEQFFGPGTRLTVL.